The entry that follows covers one T cell receptor beta chain sequence. The antigen remains unidentified. These data are taken from a study of blood T cells in healthy people across ages. Whole-study findings and limits: Nothing was known about donor CMV status, and this possibly confounded expanded clonotype changes. Strong correlation linked observed beta diversity and percent naive T cells. Naive CD4+ cells and diversity were both higher in long-lived donors than in aged donors.

The CDR3 spans 14 residues. Germline loops: CDR1 MNHEY, CDR2 SMNVEV (reference sequence). V lost 9 bases and J lost 5; bases outside the gene matches: 7. Primers used in a second PCR of roughly 6 to 12 cycles were a sample-barcoded 5' primer and a J-beta primer mix. Through a template-switch adaptor with 12 random nucleotides, each cDNA molecule received a tag. TCRdb reprocessed the 5' RACE reads via MiXCR and lists one record per CDR3 protein. The profile covers around 850,000 distinct CDR3 sequences, with 36% appearing a single time and over 10% taken by the ten largest. V gene TRBV27 combines with J gene TRBJ1-4; 9 bases are shared with TRBD1. The sequence was collected from a young man in good health. Specimen: blood. The CDR3 reads CASRTGDPNEKLFF. The CDR3 bases are TGTGCCAGTCGGACAGGGGACCCCAATGAAAAACTGTTTTTT.